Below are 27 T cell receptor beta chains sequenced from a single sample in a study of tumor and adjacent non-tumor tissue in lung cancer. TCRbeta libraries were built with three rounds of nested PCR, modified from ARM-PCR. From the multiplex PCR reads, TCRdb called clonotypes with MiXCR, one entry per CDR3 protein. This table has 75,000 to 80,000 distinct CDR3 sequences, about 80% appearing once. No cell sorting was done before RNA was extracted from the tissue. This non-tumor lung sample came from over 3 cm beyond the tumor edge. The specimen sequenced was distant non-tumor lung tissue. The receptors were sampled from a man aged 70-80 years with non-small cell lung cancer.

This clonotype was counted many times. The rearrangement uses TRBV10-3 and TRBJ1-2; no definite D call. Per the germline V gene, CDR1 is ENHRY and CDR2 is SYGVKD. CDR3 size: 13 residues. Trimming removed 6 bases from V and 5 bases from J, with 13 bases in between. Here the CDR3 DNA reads TGTGCCATCAGGGGAGCGGACCAATATGGCTACACCTTC. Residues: CAIRGADQYGYTF.

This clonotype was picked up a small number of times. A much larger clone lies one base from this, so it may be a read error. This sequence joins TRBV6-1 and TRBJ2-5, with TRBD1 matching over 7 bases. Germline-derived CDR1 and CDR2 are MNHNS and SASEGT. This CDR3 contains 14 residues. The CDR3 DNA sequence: TGTGCCAGCAGTGAAACAGGGGAGTGGGAGAACCAGTACTTC. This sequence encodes CASSETGEWENQYF.

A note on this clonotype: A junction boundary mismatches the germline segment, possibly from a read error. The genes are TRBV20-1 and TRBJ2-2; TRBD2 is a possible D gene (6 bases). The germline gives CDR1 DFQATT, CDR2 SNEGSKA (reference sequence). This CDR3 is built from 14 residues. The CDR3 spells CSALAALNTRELFF. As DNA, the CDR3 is TGCAGTGCGTTAGCGGCCCTAAACACCAGGGAGTTGTTTTTT.

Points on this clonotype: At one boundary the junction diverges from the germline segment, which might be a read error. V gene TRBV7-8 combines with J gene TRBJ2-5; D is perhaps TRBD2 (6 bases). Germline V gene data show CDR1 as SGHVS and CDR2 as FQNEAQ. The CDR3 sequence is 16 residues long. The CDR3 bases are TGTGCCAGCAGCTTAGGAGTAACTAGCTTACAAGAGACCCAATACTTC. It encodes CASSLGVTSLQETQYF.

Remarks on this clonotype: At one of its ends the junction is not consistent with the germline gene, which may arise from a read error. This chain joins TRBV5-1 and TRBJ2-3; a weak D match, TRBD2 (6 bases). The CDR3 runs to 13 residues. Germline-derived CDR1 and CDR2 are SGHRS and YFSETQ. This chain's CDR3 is CASSLITGDTQYF. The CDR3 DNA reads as TGCGCCAGCAGCTTGATCACGGGGGATACCCAGTATTTT. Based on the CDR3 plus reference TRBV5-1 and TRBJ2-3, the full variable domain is KAGVTQTPRYLIKTRGQQVTLSCSPISGHRSVSWYQQTPGQGLQFLFEYFSETQRNKGNFPGRFSGRQFSNSRSEMNVSTLELGDSALYLCASSLITGDTQYFGPGTRLTVL.

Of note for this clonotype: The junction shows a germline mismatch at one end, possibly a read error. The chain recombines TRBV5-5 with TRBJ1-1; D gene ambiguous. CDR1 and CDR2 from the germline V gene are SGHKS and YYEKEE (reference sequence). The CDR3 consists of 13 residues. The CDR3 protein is CASSLGLNSESFF. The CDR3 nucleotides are TGTGCCAGCAGCTTAGGGCTGAACAGTGAATCTTTCTTT.

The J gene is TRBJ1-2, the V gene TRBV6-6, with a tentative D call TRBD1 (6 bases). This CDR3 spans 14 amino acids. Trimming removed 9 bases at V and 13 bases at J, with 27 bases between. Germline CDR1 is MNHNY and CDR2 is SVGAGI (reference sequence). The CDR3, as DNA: TGTGCCAGTAGCCCTAGACAGGTCTCAAGGCGCTCCACCTTC. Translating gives CASSPRQVSRRSTF.

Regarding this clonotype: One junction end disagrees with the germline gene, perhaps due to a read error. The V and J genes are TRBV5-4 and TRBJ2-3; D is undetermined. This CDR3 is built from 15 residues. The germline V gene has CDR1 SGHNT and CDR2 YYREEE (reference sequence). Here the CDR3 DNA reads TGTGCCAGCAACTTGCAACGGTCTAGCACAGATACGCAGTATTTT. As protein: CASNLQRSSTDTQYF.

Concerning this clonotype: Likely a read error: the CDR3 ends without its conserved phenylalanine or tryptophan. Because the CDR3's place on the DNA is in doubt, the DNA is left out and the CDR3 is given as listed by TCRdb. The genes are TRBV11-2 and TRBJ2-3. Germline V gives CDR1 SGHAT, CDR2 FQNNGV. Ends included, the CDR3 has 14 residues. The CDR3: CASSSQRFSDTQFI.

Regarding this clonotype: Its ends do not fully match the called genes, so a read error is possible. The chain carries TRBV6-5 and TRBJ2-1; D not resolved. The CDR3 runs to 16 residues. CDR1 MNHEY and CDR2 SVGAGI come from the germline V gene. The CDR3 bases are TGTGCCAGCAGCTCTCCCTGGCCACGCTCCTATAATGAGCAGTTCTTC. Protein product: CASSSPWPRSYNEQFF.

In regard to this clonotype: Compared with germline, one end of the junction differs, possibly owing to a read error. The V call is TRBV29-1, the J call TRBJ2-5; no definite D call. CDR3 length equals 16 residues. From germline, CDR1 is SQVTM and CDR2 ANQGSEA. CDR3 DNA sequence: TGCAGCGCCAAGCCCCACCTCCAGATAGGTCAAGAGACCCAGAACTTC. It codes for CSAKPHLQIGQETQNF.

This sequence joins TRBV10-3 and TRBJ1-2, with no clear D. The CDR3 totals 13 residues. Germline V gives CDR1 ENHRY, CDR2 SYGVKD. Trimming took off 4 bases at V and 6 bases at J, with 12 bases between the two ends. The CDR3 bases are TGTGCCATCAGTGTAGAGCAAAGCCATGGCTACACCTTC. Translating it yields CAISVEQSHGYTF.

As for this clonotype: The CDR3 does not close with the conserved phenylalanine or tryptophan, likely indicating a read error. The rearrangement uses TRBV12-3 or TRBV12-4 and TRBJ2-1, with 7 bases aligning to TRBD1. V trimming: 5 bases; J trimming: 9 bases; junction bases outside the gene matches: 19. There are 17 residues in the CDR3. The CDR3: CASSELGQVGSDTEQFI. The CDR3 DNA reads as TGTGCCAGCAGTGAATTAGGACAGGTAGGATCAGACACTGAGCAGTTCATC.

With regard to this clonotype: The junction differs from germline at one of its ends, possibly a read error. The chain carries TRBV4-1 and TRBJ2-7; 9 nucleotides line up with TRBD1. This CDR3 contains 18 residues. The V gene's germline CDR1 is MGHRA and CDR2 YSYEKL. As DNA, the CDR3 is TGCGCCAGCAGCCAAGGCCTCCACCGGGACAGGGAAAGGGACGAGCAGTATTTC. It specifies CASSQGLHRDRERDEQYF.

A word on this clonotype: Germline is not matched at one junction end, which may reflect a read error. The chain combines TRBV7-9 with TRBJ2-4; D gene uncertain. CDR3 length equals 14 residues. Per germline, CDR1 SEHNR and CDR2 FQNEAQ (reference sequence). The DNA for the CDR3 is TGTGCCAACAGCTTCAATCCAGGAGAAAACATTCAGTACTTC. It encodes CANSFNPGENIQYF.

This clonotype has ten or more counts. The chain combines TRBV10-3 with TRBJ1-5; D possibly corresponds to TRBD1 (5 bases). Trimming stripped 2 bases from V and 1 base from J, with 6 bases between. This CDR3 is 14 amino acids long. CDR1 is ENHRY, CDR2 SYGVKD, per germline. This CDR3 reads CAISERDSNQPQHF. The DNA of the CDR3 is TGTGCCATCAGTGAGCGGGACAGCAATCAGCCCCAGCATTTT.

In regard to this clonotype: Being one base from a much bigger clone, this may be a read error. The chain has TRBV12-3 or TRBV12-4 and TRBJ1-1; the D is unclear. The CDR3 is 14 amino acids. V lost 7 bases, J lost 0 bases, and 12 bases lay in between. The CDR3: CASKTRTMNTEAFF. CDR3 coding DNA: TGTGCCAGCAAGACCAGGACTATGAACACTGAAGCTTTCTTT.

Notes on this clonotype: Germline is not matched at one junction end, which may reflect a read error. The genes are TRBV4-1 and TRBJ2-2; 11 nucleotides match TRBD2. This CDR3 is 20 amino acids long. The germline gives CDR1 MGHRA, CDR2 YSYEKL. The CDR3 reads CASRARGSSGGLRGIGELFF. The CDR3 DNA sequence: TGCGCCAGCAGAGCAAGAGGGTCTAGCGGGGGGCTGCGGGGAATCGGGGAGCTCTTTTTT.

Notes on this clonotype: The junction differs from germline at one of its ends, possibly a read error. CDR3 loop: CSVENLGTGAFF. The CDR3 nucleotides are TGCAGCGTTGAAAACTTAGGAACTGGAGCTTTCTTT. The rearrangement uses TRBV29-1 and TRBJ1-1; D is unclear. Germline V gene sequence: CDR1 SQVTM, CDR2 ANQGSEA. The CDR3 is made up of 12 amino acids.

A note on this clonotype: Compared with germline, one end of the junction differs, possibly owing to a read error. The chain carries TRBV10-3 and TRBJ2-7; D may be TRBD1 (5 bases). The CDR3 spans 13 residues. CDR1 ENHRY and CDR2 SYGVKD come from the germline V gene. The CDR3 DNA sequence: TGTGTCATCAGTGGGCAGGGTCAGGACAAGCAGTACTTC. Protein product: CVISGQGQDKQYF.

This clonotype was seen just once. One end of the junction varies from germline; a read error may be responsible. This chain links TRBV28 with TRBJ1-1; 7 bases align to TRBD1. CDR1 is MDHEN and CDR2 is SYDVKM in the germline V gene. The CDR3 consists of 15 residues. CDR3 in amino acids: CASSFTGQTNIEAFF. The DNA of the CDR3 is TGTGCCAGCAGTTTTACGGGACAGACGAACATTGAAGCTTTCTTT.

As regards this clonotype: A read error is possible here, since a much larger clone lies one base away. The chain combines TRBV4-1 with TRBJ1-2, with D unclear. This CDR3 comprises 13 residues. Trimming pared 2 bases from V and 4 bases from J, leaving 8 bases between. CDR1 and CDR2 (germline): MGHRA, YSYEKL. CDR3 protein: CASSQLYIYGYTF. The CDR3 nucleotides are TGCGCCAGCAGCCAACTATATATCTATGGCTACACCTTC.

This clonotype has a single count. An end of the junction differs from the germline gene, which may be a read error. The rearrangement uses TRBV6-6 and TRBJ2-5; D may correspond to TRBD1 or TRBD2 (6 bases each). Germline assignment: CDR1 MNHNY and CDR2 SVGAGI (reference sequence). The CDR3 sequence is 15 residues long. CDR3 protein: CASSPLLRGQETLFF. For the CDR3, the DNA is TGTGCCAGCAGTCCCCTTTTGCGGGGACAAGAGACCCTGTTCTTC.

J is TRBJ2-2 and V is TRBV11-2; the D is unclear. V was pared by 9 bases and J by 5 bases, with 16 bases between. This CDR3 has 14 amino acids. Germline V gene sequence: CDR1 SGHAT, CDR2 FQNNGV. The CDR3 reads CARRLFVGTGELFF. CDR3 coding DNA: TGTGCCAGAAGATTATTTGTGGGGACCGGGGAGCTGTTTTTT.

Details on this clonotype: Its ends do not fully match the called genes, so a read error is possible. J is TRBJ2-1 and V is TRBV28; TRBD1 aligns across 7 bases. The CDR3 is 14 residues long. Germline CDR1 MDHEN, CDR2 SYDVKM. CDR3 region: CASSLSYRGWEQIF. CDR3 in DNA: TGTGCCAGCAGTTTATCCTACAGGGGTTGGGAGCAGATCTTC.

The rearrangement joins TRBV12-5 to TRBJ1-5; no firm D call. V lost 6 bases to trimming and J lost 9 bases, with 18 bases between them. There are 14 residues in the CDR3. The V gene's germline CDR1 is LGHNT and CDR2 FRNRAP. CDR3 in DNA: TGTGCTAGTGGCCTTACCACTAGCAGTCGGCCCCAGCATTTT. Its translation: CASGLTTSSRPQHF.

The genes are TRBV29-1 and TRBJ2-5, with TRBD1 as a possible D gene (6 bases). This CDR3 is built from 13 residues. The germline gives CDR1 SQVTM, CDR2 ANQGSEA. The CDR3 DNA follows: TGCAGGGTGGTTGACAGGTTTCAAGAGACCCAGTACTTC. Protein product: CRVVDRFQETQYF.